Below are 5 T cell receptor beta chains sequenced from a single sample in a study of Tregs in tolerant kidney transplant recipients. Clones were read by immunoSEQ multiplex PCR, and TCRdb kept only the in-frame ones, dropping some. The sample shows around 61,000 clones, around four fifths of them seen only once. Sequenced input: CD4+ T cells from blood. The receptors were gathered from a human donor in good health.

This rearrangement joins TRBV12-2 to TRBJ2-3; TRBD2 reflects the table's D call only, with no check against the DNA. TRBV12-2 constitutes a pseudogene. This CDR3 contains 15 residues. The CDR3 DNA reads TGTGCAAGTCGCTCCTCTAGCGGGGGCCCCTTTACGCAGTATTTT. Translation: CASRSSSGGPFTQYF.

Here the CDR3 reads CASSSWDRGSNQPQHF. CDR3 DNA: TGTGCCAGTAGTTCCTGGGACAGGGGAAGCAATCAGCCCCAGCATTTT. V and J are TRBV19 and TRBJ1-5; 10 nucleotides align to TRBD1. Germline V gives CDR1 LNHDA, CDR2 SQIVND (reference sequence). J lost 1 base, V lost 5 bases, and 5 bases had no gene match. The CDR3 loop spans 16 amino acids.

CDR3 bases: TGTGCCAGCAGACAGGGGGTCGGGGACGAGCAGTACTTC. Its translation is CASRQGVGDEQYF. The chain is built from TRBV2 and TRBJ2-7, with 8 bases lining up with TRBD1. Germline CDR1 SNHLY, CDR2 FYNNEI. CDR3 length equals 13 residues. With 6 bases clipped from V and 5 bases from J, the junction kept 6 bases outside the gene matches.

The V call is TRBV20-1, the J call TRBJ2-1, with D uncertain. Germline V gives CDR1 DFQATT, CDR2 SNEGSKA (reference sequence). CDR3 length equals 11 residues. V lost 6 bases and J lost 7, with 10 bases in between. CDR3 nucleotide sequence: TGCAGTGCCCGAAGAAGGAATGAGCAGTTCTTC. It specifies CSARRRNEQFF.

The J gene is TRBJ1-5, the V gene TRBV15; no clear D. This CDR3 comprises 15 residues. The germline V gene encodes CDR1 LNHNV and CDR2 YYDKDF (reference sequence). With 0 bases removed from V and 6 bases from J, the gap between germline ends came to 12 bases. The CDR3 bases are TGTGCCACCAGCAGAGATGCAACGGACGGTCAGCCCCAGCATTTT. Protein: CATSRDATDGQPQHF.